This entry lists 10 T cell receptor beta chains sequenced from one sample in a study of Graves' ophthalmopathy and Graves' hyperthyroidism. The authors amplified TCR beta CDR3 regions, and they did so from RNA transcripts for repertoire sequencing. HTBI primers primed a first-round RT-PCR, and a second-round multiplex PCR followed. A single record per CDR3 protein comes from TCRdb applying MiXCR to the multiplex PCR reads. This sample has 500,000 to 700,000 distinct CDR3 sequences, with approximately 21% found just once. Specimen: peripheral blood. These receptors were collected from a young woman with stable Graves' hyperthyroidism. Some clones in this sample may be carry-over from other donors' samples.

This clonotype was recorded at least ten times. The V gene is TRBV6-5, the J gene TRBJ1-5; 10 nucleotides agree with TRBD1. The CDR3 is made up of 13 amino acids. Germline V gene data show CDR1 as MNHEY and CDR2 as SVGAGI. The J segment lost 3 bases and the V segment lost 8 bases, leaving 1 base of the junction unmatched. The CDR3 coding sequence is TGTGCCAGCGGGACAGGGGTCAATCAGCCCCAGCATTTT. This translates into CASGTGVNQPQHF.

Many counts were recorded for this clonotype. This rearrangement joins TRBV19 to TRBJ2-5; TRBD2 aligns across 7 bases. V lost 5 bases and J lost 5; bases outside the gene matches: 8. Germline lookup yields CDR1 LNHDA and CDR2 SQIVND (reference sequence). CDR3 length equals 14 residues. CDR3 sequence reads: CASSPRTRRETQYF. As DNA, the CDR3 is TGTGCCAGTAGTCCAAGGACTAGACGGGAGACCCAGTACTTC.

This clonotype was observed at least ten times. The genes are TRBV10-3 and TRBJ2-5; D is perhaps TRBD1 (5 bases). The germline gives CDR1 ENHRY, CDR2 SYGVKD. Trimming pared 3 bases from V and 2 bases from J, leaving 13 bases between. This CDR3 has 15 residues. The CDR3 sequence is CAISEKTVAQETQYF. For the CDR3, the DNA is TGTGCCATCAGTGAAAAGACAGTCGCTCAAGAGACCCAGTACTTC.

The chain couples TRBV3-1 to TRBJ2-5; perhaps TRBD2 as D (6 bases). The CDR3 sequence is 15 residues long. Germline V CDR1 and CDR2: LGHDT, YNNKEL (reference sequence). V shed 4 bases and J shed 0 bases, with 12 bases lying between them. CDR3 sequence (DNA): TGTGCCAGCAGCCTCCCGGGACTCCACCAAGAGACCCAGTACTTC. The encoded protein is CASSLPGLHQETQYF.

The CDR3 DNA reads TGTGCCACCCTGCCAGAAATAGCGGGGGGGCCCGTTGAGACCCAGTACTTC. It is translated as CATLPEIAGGPVETQYF. This chain connects TRBV10-3 to TRBJ2-5; 11 bases match TRBD2. CDR1 is ENHRY, CDR2 SYGVKD, per germline. The CDR3 runs to 17 residues. Trimming cost V 10 bases and J 5 bases; bases outside gene matches: 18.

This clonotype was recorded at least ten times. The chain carries TRBV12-3 or TRBV12-4 and TRBJ1-3, with no clear D. The CDR3 sequence is 15 residues long. Trimming took 5 bases from V and 1 from J, leaving 12 bases between them. The CDR3 coding sequence is TGTGCCAGCAGTATGATGACGTCTTCTGGAAACACCATATATTTT. As protein: CASSMMTSSGNTIYF.

CDR3 loop: CASSPGVGTWNGYTF. CDR3 DNA sequence: TGTGCCAGCTCACCAGGGGTCGGGACGTGGAATGGCTACACCTTC. This rearrangement joins TRBV18 to TRBJ1-2; a possible D gene is TRBD1 (5 bases). The CDR3 totals 15 residues. Germline lookup yields CDR1 KGHSH and CDR2 LQKENI. Trimming pared 2 bases from V and 6 bases from J, leaving 16 bases between.

This clonotype was counted ten times or more. The V call is TRBV28, the J call TRBJ2-4; 8 nucleotides match TRBD2. After removal of 5 bases from V and 0 bases from J, the junction contained 6 bases not matched to a gene. The CDR3 consists of 16 residues. The V gene's germline CDR1 is MDHEN and CDR2 SYDVKM. The CDR3 DNA is TGTGCCAGCAGTCGACTAGCGACGTTAGCCAAAAACATTCAGTACTTC. This encodes CASSRLATLAKNIQYF. Filled out from reference TRBV28 and TRBJ2-4, the complete variable domain reads DVKVTQSSRYLVKRTGEKVFLECVQDMDHENMFWYRQDPGLGLRLIYFSYDVKMKEKGDIPEGYSVSREKKERFSLILESASTNQTSMYLCASSRLATLAKNIQYFGAGTRLSVL.

This clonotype has just one count. J is TRBJ2-7 and V is TRBV2; perhaps TRBD1 as D (6 bases). Trimming took 7 bases from V and 0 from J, leaving 16 bases between them. The length of the CDR3 is 15 residues. The germline gives CDR1 SNHLY, CDR2 FYNNEI. The CDR3 region has the DNA TGTGCCAGCAAATCGACAGGAACCTTCTCCTACGAGCAGTACTTC. Encoded protein: CASKSTGTFSYEQYF.

This clonotype was observed a few times. The chain couples TRBV10-3 to TRBJ2-5; D may be TRBD1 or TRBD2 (5 bases each). The germline V gene encodes CDR1 ENHRY and CDR2 SYGVKD. The length of the CDR3 is 16 residues. Trimming pared 0 bases from V and 5 bases from J, leaving 16 bases between. Here the CDR3 reads CAISESARGSGETQYF. CDR3 DNA sequence: TGTGCCATCAGTGAGTCCGCGAGGGGCTCGGGGGAGACCCAGTACTTC.